This TCR beta chain was obtained from a study of CD8+ T cells in alopecia areata. Overall study findings and caveats: Sequencing of scalp samples also captures resident alphabeta T cells of normal skin.

cDNA prepared by RNA extraction and subsequent reverse transcription served as the template for sequencing. Repertoires were generated with immunoSEQ multiplex PCR, while TCRdb's copy carries only in-frame clones and drops some. The sample holds thousands of clones, 71% seen once. About this clone: Antigen specificity is unknown.

The CDR3 has 14 residues. The V and J ends lost 5 bases and 5 bases respectively, with 12 bases between them. CDR1 and CDR2 from the germline V gene are MDHEN and SYDVKM. Sequenced input: skin. The chain links TRBV28 to TRBJ1-4, with no clear D. This sequence was found in a human donor in good health. The CDR3 is CASSTRALNEKLFF. As DNA, the CDR3 is TGTGCCAGCAGTACACGGGCCCTAAATGAAAAACTGTTTTTT.